This T cell receptor (beta chain) was retrieved from a study of CD8 T cells in ankylosing spondylitis. Study-wide results and caveats: Reportedly, significant enrichment of disease-linked clones occurred in matched ankylosing spondylitis synovial fluid.

Comment on this clonotype: Antigen: not known.

TCRdb recomputed calls from the 5' RACE reads with MiXCR, one row per CDR3 protein. The table has roughly 150,000 distinct CDR3 sequences, approximately 9% seen once; the top ten hold more than 13%. Trimming left V 1 base short and J 3 bases short, with 6 bases between. The germline gives CDR1 SGHTA, CDR2 FQGTGA. The CDR3 loop spans 13 amino acids. Sequencing was done on a sample of blood, either unsorted or a sorted T cell fraction (not recorded which). The sequence was obtained from a female donor with ankylosing spondylitis or in good health (not recorded which). V usage is TRBV7-3 and J usage is TRBJ1-1; possibly TRBD1 for D (5 bases). The CDR3 region is CASSLIGDTEAFF. The CDR3 nucleotides are TGTGCCAGCAGCTTAATAGGGGACACTGAAGCTTTCTTT.